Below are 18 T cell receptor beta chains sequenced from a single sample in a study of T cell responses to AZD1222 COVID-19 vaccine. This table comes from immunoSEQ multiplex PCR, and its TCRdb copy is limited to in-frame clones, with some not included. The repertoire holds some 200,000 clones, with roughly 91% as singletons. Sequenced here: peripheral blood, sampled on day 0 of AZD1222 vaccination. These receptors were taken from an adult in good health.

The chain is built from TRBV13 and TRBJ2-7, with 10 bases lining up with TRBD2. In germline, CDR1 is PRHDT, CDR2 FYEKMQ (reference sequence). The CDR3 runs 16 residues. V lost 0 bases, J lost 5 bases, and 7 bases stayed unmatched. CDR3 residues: CASSLGLAGVIDEQYF. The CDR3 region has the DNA TGTGCCAGCAGCTTAGGGCTAGCGGGAGTTATCGACGAGCAGTACTTC.

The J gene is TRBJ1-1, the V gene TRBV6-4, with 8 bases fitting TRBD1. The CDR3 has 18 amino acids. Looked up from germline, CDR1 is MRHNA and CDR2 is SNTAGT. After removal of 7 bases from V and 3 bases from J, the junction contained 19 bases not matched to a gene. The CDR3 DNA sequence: TGTGCCAGCACTCATGACCCACGCACAGGGGGGAGGGACACTGAAGCTTTCTTT. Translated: CASTHDPRTGGRDTEAFF.

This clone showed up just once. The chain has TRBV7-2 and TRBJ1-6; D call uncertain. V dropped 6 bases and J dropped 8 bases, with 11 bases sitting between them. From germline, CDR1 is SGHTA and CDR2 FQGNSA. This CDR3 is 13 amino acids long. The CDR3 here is CASSLITDSPLHF. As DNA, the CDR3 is TGTGCCAGCAGTCTGATCACCGATTCACCCCTCCACTTT.

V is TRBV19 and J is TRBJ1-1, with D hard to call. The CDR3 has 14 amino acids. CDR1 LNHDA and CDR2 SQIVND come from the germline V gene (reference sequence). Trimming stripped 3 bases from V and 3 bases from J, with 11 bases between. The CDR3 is CASSIRAEDTEAFF. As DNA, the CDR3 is TGTGCCAGTAGTATTCGAGCAGAGGACACTGAAGCTTTCTTT.

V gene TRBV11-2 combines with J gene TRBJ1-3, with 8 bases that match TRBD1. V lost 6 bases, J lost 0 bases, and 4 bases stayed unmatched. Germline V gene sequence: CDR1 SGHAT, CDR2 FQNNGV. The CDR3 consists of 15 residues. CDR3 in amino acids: CASRGTGVSGNTIYF. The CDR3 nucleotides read TGTGCCAGCAGAGGGACAGGAGTCTCTGGAAACACCATATATTTT.

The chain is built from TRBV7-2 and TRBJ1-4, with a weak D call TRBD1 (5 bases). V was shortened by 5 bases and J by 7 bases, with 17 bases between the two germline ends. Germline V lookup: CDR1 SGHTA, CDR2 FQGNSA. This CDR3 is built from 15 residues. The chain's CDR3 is CASSLRTGRGEKLFF. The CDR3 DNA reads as TGTGCCAGCAGCCTAAGGACGGGACGGGGTGAAAAACTGTTTTTT.

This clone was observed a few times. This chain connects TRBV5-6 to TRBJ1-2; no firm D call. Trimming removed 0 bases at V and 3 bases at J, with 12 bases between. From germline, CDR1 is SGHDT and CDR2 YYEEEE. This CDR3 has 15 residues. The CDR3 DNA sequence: TGTGCCAGCAGCTTGGTCGAGAGTGCCTACTATGGCTACACCTTC. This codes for CASSLVESAYYGYTF.

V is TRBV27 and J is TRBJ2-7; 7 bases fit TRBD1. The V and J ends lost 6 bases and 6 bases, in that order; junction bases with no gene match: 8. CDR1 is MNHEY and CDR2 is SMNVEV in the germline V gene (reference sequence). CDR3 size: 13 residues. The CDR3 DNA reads TGTGCCAGCAGCCTGACAGGGACCTCCGAGCAGTACTTC. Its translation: CASSLTGTSEQYF.

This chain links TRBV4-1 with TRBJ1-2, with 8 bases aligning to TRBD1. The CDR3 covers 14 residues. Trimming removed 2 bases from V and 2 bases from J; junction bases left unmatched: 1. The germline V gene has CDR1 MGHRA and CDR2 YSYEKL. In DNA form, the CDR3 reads TGCGCCAGCAGCCAACACAGGGGGAACTATGGCTACACCTTC. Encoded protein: CASSQHRGNYGYTF.

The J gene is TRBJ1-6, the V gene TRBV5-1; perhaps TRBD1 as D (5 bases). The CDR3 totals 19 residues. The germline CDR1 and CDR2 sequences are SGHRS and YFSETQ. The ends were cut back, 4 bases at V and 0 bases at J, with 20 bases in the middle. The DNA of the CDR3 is TGCGCCAGCAGCCCATTTCGGGACCTGGGAAGCTCCTATAATTCACCCCTCCACTTT. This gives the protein CASSPFRDLGSSYNSPLHF. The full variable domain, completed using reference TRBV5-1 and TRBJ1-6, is KAGVTQTPRYLIKTRGQQVTLSCSPISGHRSVSWYQQTPGQGLQFLFEYFSETQRNKGNFPGRFSGRQFSNSRSEMNVSTLELGDSALYLCASSPFRDLGSSYNSPLHFGNGTRLTVT.

The CDR3 DNA is TGTGCCAGCACCCAGACGGGTCTCCGGGACTACACCTTC. Protein product: CASTQTGLRDYTF. The V call is TRBV6-5, the J call TRBJ1-2; D unclear. V gave up 7 bases and J gave up 10 bases, with 19 bases separating them. This CDR3 has 13 amino acids. The germline CDR1 and CDR2 sequences are MNHEY and SVGAGI.

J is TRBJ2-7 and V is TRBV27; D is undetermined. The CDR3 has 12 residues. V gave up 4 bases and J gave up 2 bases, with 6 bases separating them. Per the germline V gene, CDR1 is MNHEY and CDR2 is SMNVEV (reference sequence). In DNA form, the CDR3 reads TGTGCCAGCAGTTCCCGCCCCTACGAGCAGTACTTC. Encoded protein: CASSSRPYEQYF.

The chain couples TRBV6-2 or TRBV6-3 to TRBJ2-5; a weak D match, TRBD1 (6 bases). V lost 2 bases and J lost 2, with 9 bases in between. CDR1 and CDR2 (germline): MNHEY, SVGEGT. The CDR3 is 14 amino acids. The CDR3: CASSYGTTQETQYF. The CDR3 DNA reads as TGTGCCAGCAGTTACGGGACAACTCAAGAGACCCAGTACTTC.

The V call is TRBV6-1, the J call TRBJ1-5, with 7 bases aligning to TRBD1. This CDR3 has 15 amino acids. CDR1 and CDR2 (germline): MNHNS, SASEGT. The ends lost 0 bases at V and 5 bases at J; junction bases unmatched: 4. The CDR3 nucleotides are TGTGCCAGCAGTGAAGCAGGGGGCTGGGATCAGCCCCAGCATTTT. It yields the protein CASSEAGGWDQPQHF.

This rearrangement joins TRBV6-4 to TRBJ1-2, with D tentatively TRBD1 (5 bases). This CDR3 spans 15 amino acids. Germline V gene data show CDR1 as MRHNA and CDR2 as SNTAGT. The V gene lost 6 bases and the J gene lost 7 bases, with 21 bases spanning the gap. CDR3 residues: CASRNQGIGIGGYTF. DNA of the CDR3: TGTGCCAGCAGGAATCAGGGCATTGGGATCGGTGGCTACACCTTC.

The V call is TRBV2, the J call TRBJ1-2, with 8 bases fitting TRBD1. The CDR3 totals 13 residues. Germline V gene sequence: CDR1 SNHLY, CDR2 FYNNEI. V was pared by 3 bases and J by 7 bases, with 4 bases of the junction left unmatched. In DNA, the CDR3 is TGTGCCAGCAGTGAGGACAGGGCGGGTGGCTACACCTTC. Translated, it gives CASSEDRAGGYTF.

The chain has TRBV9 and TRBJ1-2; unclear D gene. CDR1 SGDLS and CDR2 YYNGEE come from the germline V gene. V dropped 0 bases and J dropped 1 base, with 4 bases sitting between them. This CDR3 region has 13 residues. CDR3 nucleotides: TGTGCCAGCAGCGTAGTCGGTAACTATGGCTACACCTTC. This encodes CASSVVGNYGYTF.

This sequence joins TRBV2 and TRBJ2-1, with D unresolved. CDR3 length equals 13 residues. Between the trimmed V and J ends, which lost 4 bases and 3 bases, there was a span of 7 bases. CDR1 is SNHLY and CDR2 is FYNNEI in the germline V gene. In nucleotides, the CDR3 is TGTGCCAGCAGTGTAGTAATCTACAATGAGCAGTTCTTC. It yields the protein CASSVVIYNEQFF.